The sequence of this T cell receptor (beta chain) was determined in a study of beta chain features in type 1 diabetes. As for the study in general: Researchers looked at roughly 110 million sorted cells across all samples.

Since all of the isolated RNA was reverse transcribed, expressed TCRB transcripts were what got sequenced. Clones were read by immunoSEQ multiplex PCR, and TCRdb kept only the in-frame ones, dropping some. The sample holds about 400,000 clones, 10% to 15% seen once. Study-level findings and limits: In every one of the four CD4+ subsets, TCRB CDR3s were moderately but significantly shorter in Type 1 diabetes patients.

CDR3 size: 14 residues. The germline gives CDR1 MNHEY, CDR2 SMNVEV (reference sequence). V gave up 6 bases and J gave up 7 bases, with 16 bases separating them. This clone was seen more than once but under ten times. What it binds is unknown. The TCR sequence derives from a woman aged 18-29 years with type 1 diabetes. V usage is TRBV27 and J usage is TRBJ2-1; tentative D call: TRBD2 (6 bases). Specimen: naive CD4+ T cells from blood. This CDR3 reads CASRKGLLNNEQFF. The CDR3 DNA sequence: TGTGCCAGCAGGAAGGGACTCCTAAATAATGAGCAGTTCTTC.